This TCR beta chain emerged from a study of blood T cell repertoires in COVID-19. Deletions cut 0 bases from V and 1 base from J, with 10 bases between. The CDR3 contains 16 residues. The germline V gene encodes CDR1 SGHNT and CDR2 YYREEE (reference sequence). In the study's own analysis: Researchers report that nucleated cell counts were estimated from reference gene primer amplification. Only in-frame clones appear in the TCRdb table, and some are missing; sequencing was by immunoSEQ multiplex PCR. V, J and clone size are those of that table, while D and trimming were read from the DNA. The sample comprises 86,000 or so clones, around 96% of which are singletons, and roughly 4% rests with the top ten.

This sequence was found in a human donor with active COVID-19. The donor label of this sample is uncertain. Sequencing was performed on peripheral blood. This chain connects TRBV5-4 to TRBJ2-2, with D maybe TRBD1 (5 bases). The CDR3 loop reads CASSLAGSGNTGELFF. The CDR3 region has the DNA TGTGCCAGCAGCTTGGCAGGGTCCGGGAACACCGGGGAGCTGTTTTTT.